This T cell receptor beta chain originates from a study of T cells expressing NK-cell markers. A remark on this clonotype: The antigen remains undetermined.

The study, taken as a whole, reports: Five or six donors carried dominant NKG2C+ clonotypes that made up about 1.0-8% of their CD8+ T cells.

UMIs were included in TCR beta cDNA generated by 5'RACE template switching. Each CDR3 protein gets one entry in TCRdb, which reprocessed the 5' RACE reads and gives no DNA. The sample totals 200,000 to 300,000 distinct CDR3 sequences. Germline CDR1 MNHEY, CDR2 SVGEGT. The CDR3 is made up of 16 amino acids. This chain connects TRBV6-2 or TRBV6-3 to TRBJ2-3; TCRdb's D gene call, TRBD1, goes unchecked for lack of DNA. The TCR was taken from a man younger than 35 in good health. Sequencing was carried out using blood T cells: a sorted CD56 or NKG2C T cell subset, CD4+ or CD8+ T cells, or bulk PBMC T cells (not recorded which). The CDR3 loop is CASSYVDREITDTQYF.